This record looks at one TCR beta chain sequence and its context. These data are taken from a study of OX40 agonist ivuxolimab in advanced cancers. Whole-study context: Prior anti-PD-1, anti-PD-L1 or anti-CTLA-4 therapy did not bar entry, and more than 35% had some.

At baseline, cycle 4 day 1, and cycle 7 day 1, blood was sampled. V was shortened by 1 base and J by 1 base, with 15 bases between the two germline ends. The CDR3 is 17 residues long. Germline-derived CDR1 and CDR2 are SGHVS and FQNEAQ. TCRdb keeps only in-frame clones here, not all; method: immunoSEQ multiplex PCR. The sample shows approximately 70,000 clones, 75% to 90% of them seen only once. The sequencing here drew on CD4+ or CD8+ T cells sorted from blood, taken in a trial of the OX40 agonist ivuxolimab. The clonotype originates from an adult with an advanced solid tumor such as melanoma, head and neck, liver or kidney cancer. The chain employs TRBV7-8 and TRBJ2-3, with D possibly matching TRBD2 (6 bases). The CDR3 nucleotides are TGTGCCAGCAGCTTAGGAGTCAGAGGGACTGGCACAGATACGCAGTATTTT. Translating it yields CASSLGVRGTGTDTQYF. Using reference TRBV7-8 and TRBJ2-3 for the parts outside the CDR3, the full variable domain is GAGVSQSPRYKVAKRGQDVALRCDPISGHVSLFWYQQALGQGPEFLTYFQNEAQLDKSGLPSDRFFAERPEGSVSTLKIQRTQQEDSAVYLCASSLGVRGTGTDTQYFGPGTRLTVL.